These 3 T cell receptor beta chains were all obtained from the same sample, sequenced in a study of T cells in women clearing cervical HPV infection. The assay was immunoSEQ multiplex PCR, and TCRdb's table has in-frame clones only and misses some. The sample includes fewer than 50,000 clones. Material for sequencing was blood buffy coat. The receptors were sampled from a woman aged 18-69 years with a cervical HPV16 infection that either progressed to CIN3+ or cleared (not recorded which).

This CDR3 is CASSRGMDSEQYF. Partial CDR3 DNA: TGTGCCAGCTCACGCGGGATGGACAGCGAG. The chain couples TRBV18 to TRBJ2-7; TRBD1 or TRBD2 may be the D gene (6 bases each). Coverage ceases 3 residues before the CDR3 finishes, and the germline J gene fills in the end. Germline V gives CDR1 KGHSH, CDR2 LQKENI. The CDR3 runs to 13 residues. The V end was cut by 4 bases, the J end by 6 bases, with 13 bases between.

Concerning this clone: The read falls 3 residues short of the CDR3 end, and the missing part is taken from the germline J gene. The genes are TRBV2 and TRBJ1-4; D not resolved. CDR1 and CDR2 (germline): SNHLY, FYNNEI. The CDR3 sequence is 14 residues long. V lost 4 bases and J lost 0, with 6 bases in between. Partial CDR3 DNA: TGTGCCAGCAGTGCCGACACAACTAATGAAAAA. Its translation is CASSADTTNEK. The whole CDR3 is CASSADTTNEKLFF.

A word on this clone: Sequencing ends 3 residues short of the CDR3 end; the germline J gene provides the rest. The chain links TRBV5-6 to TRBJ2-7, with D tentatively TRBD2 (6 bases). The CDR3 consists of 15 residues. CDR1 SGHDT and CDR2 YYEEEE come from the germline V gene. V lost 4 bases and J 3 bases, leaving 17 bases between the germline ends. This chain's CDR3 is CASSPSVWGVYEQYF. The CDR3 bases that were read are TGTGCCAGCAGCCCCTCTGTCTGGGGGGTCTACGAG.